This T cell receptor (beta chain) was captured by sequencing in a study of Graves' ophthalmopathy and Graves' hyperthyroidism. This clonotype was seen many times. Amplification of TCR beta CDR3 regions used RNA transcripts. HTBI primers primed a first-round RT-PCR, and a second-round multiplex PCR followed. TCRdb independently ran MiXCR on the multiplex PCR reads; one entry per CDR3 protein. This table has approximately 640,000 distinct CDR3 sequences, 35% to 50% appearing once. The CDR3 has 15 amino acids. Germline values: CDR1 SGHTA, CDR2 FQGNSA. V shed 1 base and J shed 3 bases, with 13 bases lying between them.

The genes are TRBV7-2 and TRBJ2-7, with a weak D call TRBD1 (5 bases). The sequence derives from an adult man with Graves' ophthalmopathy. The specimen was peripheral blood. This CDR3 is CASSLGVRGFYEQYF. The CDR3, as DNA: TGTGCCAGCAGCTTAGGGGTAAGGGGTTTCTACGAGCAGTACTTC.